What follows describes a single TCR beta chain. The antigen it binds to is not known. The input lacks base qualities; no much larger clone sits a single base away. The sample is drawn from a study of cytomegalovirus exposure and HLA in healthy donors (dated by TCRdb to the late 2010s). Looking at the study overall: In an earlier analysis of 587 of the donors, less than 350 Gb of sequence data and 120 million or so unique TCR beta sequences from about 190 million T cells were reported. To study patterns of TCR occurrence, a later analysis re-analyzed previously published TCR beta repertoires from several hundred donors and added high-resolution HLA genotyping. Both class I and class II loci were covered by HLA typing, at four-digit resolution. Of the roughly 400 genotyped donors, 75% to 85% were placed in the genetic ancestry cluster associated with self-reported Caucasian donors. To predict cytomegalovirus infection status, the study brought together high-throughput TCR immunosequencing, statistical association of individual TCRs with disease status, and machine learning. About five DR-DQ haplotypes were treated as single units for association and clustering because of strong linkage in the cohort. The study aimed to test whether signatures of past pathogen exposure could be identified by cataloging public T cell receptors. An early release that covered several hundred HLA-typed donors contained about 300 gigabases of sequencing data and tens of millions of unique TCR sequences. Rather than drawing on any new phenotypic data, the later analysis identified candidate immune exposures from TCR beta sequences and the way those sequences occurred across donors. Donor age, sex, ethnicity and CMV serostatus were compiled together with the repertoire data. An earlier analysis of approximately 500 of the donors applied high-throughput TCR beta sequencing to assess whether each TCR beta V gene segment acted as functional or pseudogenic. Among about 370 genotyped donors of the cohort, an average of approximately 220,000 unique TCR beta nucleotide sequences was sequenced per donor, of which 15% to 20% were non-productive. Typing coverage varied by locus: roughly 629-640 donors for A, B, C, DRB1 and DQB1; 500 to 550 for DQA1; about 590 for DPA1; roughly 450 for DPB1. The T cell repertoires of 550 to 850 subjects were profiled by immunosequencing and related to cytomegalovirus serostatus. All discovery cohort repertoires had been generated on a single sequencing platform. A separate validation cohort of approximately 130 different subjects was used in addition to the approximately 670-subject first cohort. A later genetic analysis took genome-wide SNP genotypes for about 55% of the 666 donors and used that subset as a discovery cohort. The investigation overall reported the following: The authors suggested that the approach could potentially be generalized to other disease states and immunological phenotypes. In a later genetic analysis, a missense DCLRE1C variant was associated with V-gene and J-gene trimming of TCR beta chains, and the association was replicated in an independent cohort. Specific HLA alleles were associated with 16,951 TCR beta sequences at a false discovery rate of 0.05 in a later analysis. According to a later analysis, most CMV-associated TCR beta chains appeared to be HLA-restricted, and the HLA associations seemed to be driven largely by CMV exposure. Because counts were too low, roughly 17 rarely observed V segments, including chromosome 9 orphons, were left out of the earlier analysis of 587 of the donors. Most TCR sequences were observed very rarely across donors, whereas some public TCRs were present in many individuals. The study listed 150 to 200 TCR beta chains as associated with cytomegalovirus. Because HLA typing was unavailable for some donors at each locus, only the typed subset was used in association tests. A further reported finding was that TCR beta sequences accurately predicted the HLA-A and HLA-B alleles for most subjects in the first cohort. Some IMGT-functional V segments, including TRBV6-2 and TRBV6-3, could not be distinguished by the 87-base-pair reads and were therefore excluded. A later analysis reported that several top co-occurrence clusters appeared linked to parvovirus B19, influenza, CMV and Epstein-Barr virus. Correlated functional status among segregating V segments might reflect linkage disequilibrium, but an unknown experimental factor could not be ruled out. According to a later analysis, TCR association rates differed among HLA loci, with DRB1 alleles showing the most associated TCRs and HLA-C alleles showing the fewest. The presence/absence analyses assumed that sequencing depth was roughly uniform across donors, and that assumption may not be true. In a later analysis, HLA-associated TCR beta chains were found to be more clonally expanded and to have lower generation probabilities than equally common non-associated chains. In a later genetic analysis, fewer N-insertions in productive TCRs were reported among donors in an Asian-associated ancestry cluster than the approximately 670-donor mean. In this cohort, only TCR beta chains were sequenced, and detectable features were limited by the absence of alpha or paired-chain data. In both the original and validation cohorts, the classifier was reported to diagnose cytomegalovirus status with high specificity and sensitivity. Strong co-occurrence of HLA alleles, especially DR and DQ, made assigning TCR associations to individual alleles difficult. In vitro tests confirmed that three of the cytomegalovirus-associated TCR beta chains recognize cytomegalovirus antigens. For the cohort, immune exposure information was limited to CMV serostatus. An earlier analysis of some 560 of the donors showed that most TCR beta V segments appeared in productive rearrangements either about 87% or about 30% of the time, which broadly matched IMGT annotations. A cluster of highly shared sequence variants was judged likely to be a technical artifact of the sequencing pipeline.

Receptors were amplified or captured by the immunoSEQ multiplex PCR assay. For the multiplex PCR, a mixture combining 60 forward primers for TCR Vbeta segments and 13 reverse primers for TCR Jbeta segments was used. The CDR3 region of rearranged TCR beta genes was amplified from genomic DNA by a multiplex PCR assay. The Illumina HiSeq System was used to sequence the amplified TCR beta libraries as 87-base-pair reads. The published analysis was carried out like this. In a later analysis, roughly 80 million unique TCR beta chains were counted across the 500 to 850 repertoires, and approximately 9.9 million of these chains were shared by at least two donors. Raw reads were error-corrected and collapsed into unique sequences with a nearest-neighbor algorithm that merged closely related sequences to remove PCR and sequencing errors. CDR3 sequences were aligned to IMGT reference sequences to assign V, D and J gene segments. For a sequence to be retained, a match of at least six nucleotides was required to both a V gene segment and a J gene segment. Rearrangements were classified as productive when the CDR3 lacked stop codons and remained in frame with V and J, and all other rearrangements were classified as non-productive. CDR3 was defined according to IMGT convention as the region running from the second conserved V-encoded cysteine to the conserved J-encoded phenylalanine. The earlier analysis of 500 to 750 of the donors excluded any sequence lacking an unambiguous match to a single V gene segment. In an earlier analysis of roughly 600 of the donors, a V segment was called functional when productive rearrangements were above 56.7%, and segregating when the standard deviation between donors exceeded 5%. A statistical classification framework was developed to diagnose cytomegalovirus status using the catalog of TCR beta chain sequences. In a later analysis, V and J genes were assigned by comparing TCR nucleotide sequences against IMGT/GENE-DB human TR gene sequences. In a later analysis, CDR3 sequences and most-parsimonious VDJ recombination scenarios were assigned using the TCRdist pipeline. A later analysis defined each TCR beta chain by its CDR3 amino acid sequence plus V-gene family, and excluded reads lacking a unique V-gene family. To address suspected cross-contamination and a sequencing artifact, a later analysis removed 450 to 700 highly shared, low-generation-probability nucleotide sequences. A later analysis calculated a clonal expansion index for each public chain from normalized within-repertoire ranks of inferred template counts. A later analysis computed generation probabilities with a VDJ recombination model fitted to out-of-frame rearrangements, and checked the results against IGoR. A later analysis scored TCR-TCR, TCR-HLA and TCR-CMV co-occurrence with hypergeometric tests, applying a repertoire-size bias correction to TCR pairs. To estimate false discovery rates, a later analysis permuted the HLA or CMV assignments 20 times. In a later analysis, co-occurring TCRs were grouped using DBSCAN, and TCRdist sequence similarity was added for clustering within HLA-allele-positive subsets. Repertoires with fewer than 30,000 or more than 120,000 public chains, plus five repertoires with anomalous nucleotide sharing, were excluded from co-occurrence clustering. Imported from immuneACCESS, the table was reduced by TCRdb to in-frame sequences with V and J called. These copies leave out some clones; in studies compared against another copy, an unresolved V gene accounts for under half, and the cause of the remainder is not known. V, J and clone size reflect that table, while D and trimming were determined from the DNA. The sample includes 70,000 to 90,000 clones, with about 75% observed a single time. Approximately 2.3% of the sample lies in the top ten.

For CDR1 and CDR2, the germline V gene lists SGHRS and YFSETQ. From its cysteine to its phenylalanine, the CDR3 spans 15 amino acids. This entry keeps only the CDR3 DNA: 45 bases, framed from base 1. V and J lose 5 bases and 2 bases, and a span of 17 bases separates them. The cohort was made up of about 610 healthy bone marrow donors. At the time of sampling, all cohort members were nominally healthy, though unrecorded immune exposures were likely present. The donor was CMV seronegative and was included in the group of 352 seronegative cohort members. Every donor gave a peripheral blood sample, and the peripheral blood mononuclear cells from that sample were used for TCR beta sequencing. The Qiagen DNeasy Blood Extraction Kit was used to extract genomic DNA from the blood cell samples.

The source is a man between 35 and 55 years old in good health and CMV-seronegative. The V gene is TRBV5-1 and the J gene is TRBJ2-7; the D gene identity is not certain. Material: PBMCs. The bases read TGCGCCAGCAGAAAGATGAGAGAAACGGCCTACGAGCAGTACTTC. It codes for CASRKMRETAYEQYF.